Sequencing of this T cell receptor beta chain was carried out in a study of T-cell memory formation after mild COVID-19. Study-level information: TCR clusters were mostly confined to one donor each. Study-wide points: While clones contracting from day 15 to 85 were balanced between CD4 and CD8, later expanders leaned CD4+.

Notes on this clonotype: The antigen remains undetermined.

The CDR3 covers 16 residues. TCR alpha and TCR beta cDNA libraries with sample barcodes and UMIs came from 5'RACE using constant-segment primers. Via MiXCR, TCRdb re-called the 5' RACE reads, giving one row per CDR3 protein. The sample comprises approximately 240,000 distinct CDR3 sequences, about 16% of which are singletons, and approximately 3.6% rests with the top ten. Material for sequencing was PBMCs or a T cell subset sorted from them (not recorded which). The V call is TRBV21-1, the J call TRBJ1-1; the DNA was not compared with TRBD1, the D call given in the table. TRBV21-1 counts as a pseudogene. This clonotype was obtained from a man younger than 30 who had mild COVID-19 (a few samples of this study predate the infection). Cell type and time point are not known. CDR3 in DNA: TGTGCCAGCAGCAACAGGACAGACGTTATGAACACTGAAGCTTTCTTT. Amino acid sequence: CASSNRTDVMNTEAFF.